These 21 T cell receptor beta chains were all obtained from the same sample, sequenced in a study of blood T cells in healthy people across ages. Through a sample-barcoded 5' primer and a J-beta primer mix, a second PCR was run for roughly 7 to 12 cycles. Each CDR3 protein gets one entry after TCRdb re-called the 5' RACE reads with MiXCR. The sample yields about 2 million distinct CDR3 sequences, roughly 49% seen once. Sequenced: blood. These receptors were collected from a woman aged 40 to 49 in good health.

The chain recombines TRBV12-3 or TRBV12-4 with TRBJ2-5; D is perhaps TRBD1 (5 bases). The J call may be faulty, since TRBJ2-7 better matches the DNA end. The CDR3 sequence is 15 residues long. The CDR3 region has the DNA TGTGCCAGCAGCTCGAGCCTGGGGCTCTCCTACGAGCAGTACTTC. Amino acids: CASSSSLGLSYEQYF.

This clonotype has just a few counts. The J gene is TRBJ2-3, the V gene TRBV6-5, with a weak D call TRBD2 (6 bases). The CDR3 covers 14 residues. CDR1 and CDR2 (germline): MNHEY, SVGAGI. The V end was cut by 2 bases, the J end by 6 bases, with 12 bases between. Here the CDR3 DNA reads TGTGCCAGCAGTTACGGGTCTAGCGAGGATACGCAGTATTTT. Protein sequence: CASSYGSSEDTQYF.

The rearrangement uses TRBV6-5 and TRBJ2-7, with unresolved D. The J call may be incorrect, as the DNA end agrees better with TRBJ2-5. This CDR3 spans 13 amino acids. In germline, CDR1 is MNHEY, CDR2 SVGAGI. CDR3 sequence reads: CASSEHGLGTQYF. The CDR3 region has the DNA TGTGCCAGCAGCGAGCACGGATTGGGGACCCAGTACTTC.

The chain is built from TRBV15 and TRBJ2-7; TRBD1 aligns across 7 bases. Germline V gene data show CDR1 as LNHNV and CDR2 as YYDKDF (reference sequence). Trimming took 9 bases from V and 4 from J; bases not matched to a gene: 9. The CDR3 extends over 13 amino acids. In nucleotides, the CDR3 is TGTGCCACATCACCGGGACAGAGTTACGAGCAGTACTTC. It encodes CATSPGQSYEQYF.

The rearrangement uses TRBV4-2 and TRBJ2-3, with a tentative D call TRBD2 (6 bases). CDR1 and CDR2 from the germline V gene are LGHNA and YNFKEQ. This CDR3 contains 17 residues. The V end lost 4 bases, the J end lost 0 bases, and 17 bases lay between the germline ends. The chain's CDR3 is CASSPTNRLGSTDTQYF. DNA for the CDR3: TGTGCCAGCAGCCCGACGAACAGACTAGGAAGCACAGATACGCAGTATTTT.

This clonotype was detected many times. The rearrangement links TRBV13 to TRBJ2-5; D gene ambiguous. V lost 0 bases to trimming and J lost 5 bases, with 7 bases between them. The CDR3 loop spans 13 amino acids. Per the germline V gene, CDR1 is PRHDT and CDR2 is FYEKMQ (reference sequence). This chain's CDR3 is CASSLGRAETQYF. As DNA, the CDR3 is TGTGCCAGCAGCTTAGGCCGGGCGGAGACCCAGTACTTC.

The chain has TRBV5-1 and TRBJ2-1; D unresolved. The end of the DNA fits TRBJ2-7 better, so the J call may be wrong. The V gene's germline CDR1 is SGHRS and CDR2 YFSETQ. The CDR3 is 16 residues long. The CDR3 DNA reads TGCGCCAGCAGCCCCGATTGGAGCGACCCATACAATGAGCAGTACTTC. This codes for CASSPDWSDPYNEQYF.

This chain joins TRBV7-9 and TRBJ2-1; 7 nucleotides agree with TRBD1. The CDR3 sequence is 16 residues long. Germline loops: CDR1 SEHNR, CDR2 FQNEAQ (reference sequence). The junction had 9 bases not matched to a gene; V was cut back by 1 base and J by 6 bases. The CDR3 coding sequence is TGTGCCAGCAGCTTAGGCGGAATACAGGGGATCAATGAGCAGTTCTTC. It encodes CASSLGGIQGINEQFF.

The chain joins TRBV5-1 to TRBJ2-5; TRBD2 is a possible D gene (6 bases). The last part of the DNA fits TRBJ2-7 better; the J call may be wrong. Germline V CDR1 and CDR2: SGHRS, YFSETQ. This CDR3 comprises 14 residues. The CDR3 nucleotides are TGCGCCAGCAGCCGGGGGTGGGGCAGCTACGAGCAGTACTTC. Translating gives CASSRGWGSYEQYF.

The CDR3 loop reads CASSVDSLNTEAFF. In DNA form, the CDR3 reads TGTGCCAGCAGCGTAGACAGCTTGAACACTGAAGCTTTCTTT. This rearrangement joins TRBV9 to TRBJ1-1, with D hard to call. Germline-derived CDR1 and CDR2 are SGDLS and YYNGEE. Between the trimmed V and J ends, which lost 0 bases and 0 bases, there was a span of 6 bases. This CDR3 region has 14 residues.

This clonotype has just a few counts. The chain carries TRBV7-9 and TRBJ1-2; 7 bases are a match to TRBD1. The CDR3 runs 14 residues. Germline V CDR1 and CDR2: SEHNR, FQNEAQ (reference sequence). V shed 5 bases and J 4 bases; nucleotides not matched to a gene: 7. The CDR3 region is CASSPGQVLYGYTF. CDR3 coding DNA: TGTGCCAGCAGCCCAGGACAGGTCCTCTATGGCTACACCTTC.

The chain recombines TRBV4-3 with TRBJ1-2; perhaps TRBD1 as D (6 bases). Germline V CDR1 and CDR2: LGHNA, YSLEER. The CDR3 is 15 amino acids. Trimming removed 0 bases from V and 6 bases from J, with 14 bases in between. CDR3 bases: TGCGCCAGCAGCCAAGATAAGAGGACAGTGAATGGCTACACCTTC. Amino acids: CASSQDKRTVNGYTF.

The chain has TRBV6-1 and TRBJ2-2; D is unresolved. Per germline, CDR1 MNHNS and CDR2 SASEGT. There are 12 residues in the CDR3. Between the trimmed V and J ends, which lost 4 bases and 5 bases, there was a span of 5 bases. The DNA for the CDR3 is TGTGCCAGCAGTGGGGTTACCGGGGAGCTGTTTTTT. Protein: CASSGVTGELFF.

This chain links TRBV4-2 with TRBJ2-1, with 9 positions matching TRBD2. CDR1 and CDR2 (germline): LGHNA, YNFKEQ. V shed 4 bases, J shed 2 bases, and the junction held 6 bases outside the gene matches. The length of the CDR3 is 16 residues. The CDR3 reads CASSLLAGQAYNEQFF. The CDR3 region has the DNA TGTGCCAGCAGCCTCCTAGCGGGGCAAGCCTACAATGAGCAGTTCTTC.

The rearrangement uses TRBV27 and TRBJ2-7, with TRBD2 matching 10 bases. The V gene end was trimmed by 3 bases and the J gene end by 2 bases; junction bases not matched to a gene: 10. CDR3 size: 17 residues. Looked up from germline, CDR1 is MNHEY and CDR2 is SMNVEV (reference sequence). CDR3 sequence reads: CASSFLGLAETPYEQYF. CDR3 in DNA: TGTGCCAGCAGTTTTCTCGGACTAGCGGAGACGCCCTACGAGCAGTACTTC.

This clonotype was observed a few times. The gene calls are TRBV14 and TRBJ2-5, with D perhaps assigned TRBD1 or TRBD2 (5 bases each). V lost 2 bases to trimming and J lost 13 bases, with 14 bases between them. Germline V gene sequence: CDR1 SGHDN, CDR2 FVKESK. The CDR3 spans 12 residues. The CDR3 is CASSQPGRSPYF. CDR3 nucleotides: TGTGCCAGCAGCCAACCGGGACGGTCGCCGTACTTC.

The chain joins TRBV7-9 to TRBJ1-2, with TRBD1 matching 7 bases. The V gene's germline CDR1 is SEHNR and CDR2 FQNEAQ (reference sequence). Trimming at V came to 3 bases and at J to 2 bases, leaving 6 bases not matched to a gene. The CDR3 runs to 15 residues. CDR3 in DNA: TGTGCCAGCAGCTTGGGGGGGGACAGCAACTATGGCTACACCTTC. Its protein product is CASSLGGDSNYGYTF.

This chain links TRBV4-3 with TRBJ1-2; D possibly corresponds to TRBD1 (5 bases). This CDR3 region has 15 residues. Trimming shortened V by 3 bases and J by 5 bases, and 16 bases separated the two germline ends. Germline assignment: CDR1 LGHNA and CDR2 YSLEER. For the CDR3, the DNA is TGCGCCAGCAGCCAGGGAACCGTGGGGGGATATGGCTACACCTTC. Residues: CASSQGTVGGYGYTF.

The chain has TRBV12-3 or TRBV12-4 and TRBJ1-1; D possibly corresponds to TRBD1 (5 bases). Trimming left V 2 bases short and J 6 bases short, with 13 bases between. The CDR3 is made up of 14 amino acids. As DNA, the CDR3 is TGTGCCAGCAGTTTATTGGGCGGAGGGGCTGAAGCTTTCTTT. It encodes CASSLLGGGAEAFF.

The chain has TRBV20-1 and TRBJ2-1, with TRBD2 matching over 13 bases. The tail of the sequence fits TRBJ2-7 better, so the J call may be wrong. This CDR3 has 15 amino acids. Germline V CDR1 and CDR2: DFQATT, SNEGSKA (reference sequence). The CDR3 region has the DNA TGCAGTGCTAGCGGGACTAGCGGGATCTACAATGAGCAGTACTTC. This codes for CSASGTSGIYNEQYF.

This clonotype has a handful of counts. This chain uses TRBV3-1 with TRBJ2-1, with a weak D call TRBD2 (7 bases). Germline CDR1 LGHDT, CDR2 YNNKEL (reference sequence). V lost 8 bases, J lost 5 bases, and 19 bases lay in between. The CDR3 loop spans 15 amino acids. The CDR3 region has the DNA TGTGCCAGCTCTTTTGGTCCGGGGGGCGACAATGAGCAGTTCTTC. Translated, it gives CASSFGPGGDNEQFF.